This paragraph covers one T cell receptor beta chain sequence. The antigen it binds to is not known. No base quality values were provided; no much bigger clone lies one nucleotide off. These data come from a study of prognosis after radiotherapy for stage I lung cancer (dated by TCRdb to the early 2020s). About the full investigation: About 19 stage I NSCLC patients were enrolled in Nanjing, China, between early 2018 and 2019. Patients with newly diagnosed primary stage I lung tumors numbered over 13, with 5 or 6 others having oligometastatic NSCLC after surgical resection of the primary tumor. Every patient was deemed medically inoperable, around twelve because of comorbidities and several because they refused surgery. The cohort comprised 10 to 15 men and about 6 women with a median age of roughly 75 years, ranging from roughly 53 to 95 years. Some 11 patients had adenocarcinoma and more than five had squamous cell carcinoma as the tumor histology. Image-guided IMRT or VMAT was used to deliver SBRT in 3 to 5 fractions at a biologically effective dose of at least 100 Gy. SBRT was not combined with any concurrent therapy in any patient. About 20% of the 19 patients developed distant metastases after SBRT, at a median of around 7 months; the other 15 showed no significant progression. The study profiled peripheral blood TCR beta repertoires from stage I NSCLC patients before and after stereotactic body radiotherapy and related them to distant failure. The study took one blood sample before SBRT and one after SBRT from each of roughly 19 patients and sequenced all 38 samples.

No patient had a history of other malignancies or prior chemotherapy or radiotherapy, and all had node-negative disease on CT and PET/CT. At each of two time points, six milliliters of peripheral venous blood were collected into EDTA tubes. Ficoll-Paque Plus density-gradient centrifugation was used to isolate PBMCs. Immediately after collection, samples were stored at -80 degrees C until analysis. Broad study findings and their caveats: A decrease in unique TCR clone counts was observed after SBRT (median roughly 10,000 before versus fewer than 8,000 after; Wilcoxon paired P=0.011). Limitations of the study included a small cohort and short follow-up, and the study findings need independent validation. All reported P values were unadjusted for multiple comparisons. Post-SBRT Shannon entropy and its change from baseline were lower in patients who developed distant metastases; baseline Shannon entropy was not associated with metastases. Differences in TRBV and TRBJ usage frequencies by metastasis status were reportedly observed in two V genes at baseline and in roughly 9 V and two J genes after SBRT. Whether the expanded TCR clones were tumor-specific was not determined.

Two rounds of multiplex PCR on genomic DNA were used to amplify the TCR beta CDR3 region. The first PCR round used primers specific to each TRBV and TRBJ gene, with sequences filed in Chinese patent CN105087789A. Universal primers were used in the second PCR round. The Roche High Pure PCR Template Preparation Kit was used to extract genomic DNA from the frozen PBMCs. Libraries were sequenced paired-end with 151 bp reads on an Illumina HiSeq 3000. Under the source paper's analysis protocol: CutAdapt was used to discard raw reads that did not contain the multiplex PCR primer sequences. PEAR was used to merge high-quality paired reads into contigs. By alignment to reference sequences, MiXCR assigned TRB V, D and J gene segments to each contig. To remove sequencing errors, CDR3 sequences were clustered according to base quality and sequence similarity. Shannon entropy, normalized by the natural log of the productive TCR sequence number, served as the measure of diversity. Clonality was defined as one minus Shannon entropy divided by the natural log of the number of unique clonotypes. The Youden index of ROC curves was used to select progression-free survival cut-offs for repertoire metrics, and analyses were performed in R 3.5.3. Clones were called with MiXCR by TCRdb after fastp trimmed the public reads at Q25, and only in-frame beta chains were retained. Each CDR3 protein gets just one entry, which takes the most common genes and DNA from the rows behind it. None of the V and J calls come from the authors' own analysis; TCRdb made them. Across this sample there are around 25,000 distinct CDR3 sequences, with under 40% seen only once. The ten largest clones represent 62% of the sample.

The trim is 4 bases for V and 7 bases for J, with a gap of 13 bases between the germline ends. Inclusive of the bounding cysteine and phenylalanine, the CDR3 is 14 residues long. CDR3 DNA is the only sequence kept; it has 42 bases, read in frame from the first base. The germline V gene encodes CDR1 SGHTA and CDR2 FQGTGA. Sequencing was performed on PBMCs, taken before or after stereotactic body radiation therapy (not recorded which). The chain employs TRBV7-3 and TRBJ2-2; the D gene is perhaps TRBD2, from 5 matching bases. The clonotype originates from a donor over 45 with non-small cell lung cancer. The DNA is TGTGCCAGCAGCTCAAACGCGGGCCTCGGGGAGCTGTTTTTT. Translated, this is CASSSNAGLGELFF.